The subject of this entry is one TCR beta chain. Random hexamers served to reverse transcribe roughly 0.45 to 1 ug RNA. TCRdb fed the immunoSEQ multiplex PCR reads into MiXCR, producing one record per CDR3 protein. The sample consists of around 190,000 distinct CDR3 sequences, about 93% of them appearing once. This record belongs to a study of CD8 T cells in Susac syndrome. The source of this sequence is a human donor in good health. The source material was CD4+ T cells from PBMCs.

CDR3 in amino acids: CASSPTARGQYNEQFF. The CDR3 nucleotides read TGTGCCAGCAGCCCCACCGCCAGGGGTCAATACAATGAGCAGTTCTTC. The chain carries TRBV7-9 and TRBJ2-1; perhaps TRBD1 as D (6 bases). Trimming shortened V by 5 bases and J by 4 bases, and 18 bases separated the two germline ends. The CDR3 loop spans 16 amino acids. CDR1 SEHNR and CDR2 FQNEAQ come from the germline V gene (reference sequence). Together with reference TRBV7-9 and TRBJ2-1, the CDR3 gives the full variable domain: DTGVSQNPRHKITKRGQNVTFRCDPISEHNRLYWYRQTLGQGPEFLTYFQNEAQLEKSRLLSDRFSAERPKGSFSTLEIQRTEQGDSAMYLCASSPTARGQYNEQFFGPGTRLTVL.